These T cell receptor beta chains were read from a single sample in a study of CD8+CD57+ T cells in acquired aplastic anemia. TCRdb fed the reads into MiXCR, producing one record per CDR3 protein. The sample lists about 20,000 distinct CDR3 sequences, almost 40% seen once, with more than 75% in the top ten. The sequenced material came from CD8+CD57+ T cells sorted from PBMCs. All receptors derive from a human donor with aplastic anemia. Both conserved end residues are part of each CDR3. The D gene is left open where the match is weak. Only some rows state a clone size, as once, few, many or a class for expanded clones.

d_call: NA; j_call: TRBJ2-3; clone_size: many; v_call: TRBV6-2/TRBV6-3; cdr3_aa: CASSYIDTSTDTQYF; cdr3_nt: TGTGCCAGCAGTTACATCGACACTAGCACAGATACGCAGTATTTT
d_call: NA; j_call: TRBJ2-7; clone_size: NA; v_call: TRBV14; cdr3_aa: CASSQDSRSTYGQYF; cdr3_nt: TGTGCCAGCAGCCAAGATAGTCGGAGTACCTACGGGCAGTACTTC
d_call: TRBD2; j_call: TRBJ2-5; clone_size: NA; v_call: TRBV7-3; cdr3_aa: CASLTSGATLGTQYF; cdr3_nt: TGTGCCAGCCTGACTAGCGGGGCTACACTTGGGACCCAGTACTTC
d_call: NA; j_call: TRBJ2-3; clone_size: NA; v_call: TRBV10-1; cdr3_aa: CASSLTDYTDTQYF; cdr3_nt: TGCGCCAGCAGCCTGACAGACTACACAGATACGCAGTATTTT
d_call: NA; j_call: TRBJ1-1; clone_size: NA; v_call: TRBV20-1; cdr3_aa: CSARDPRVVWTEAFF; cdr3_nt: TGCAGTGCTAGAGACCCCCGGGTGGTCTGGACTGAAGCTTTCTTT
d_call: TRBD1; j_call: TRBJ2-7; clone_size: NA; v_call: TRBV5-5; cdr3_aa: CASSFPTGGVYEQYF; cdr3_nt: TGTGCCAGCAGCTTCCCGACAGGGGGGGTCTACGAGCAGTACTTC
d_call: NA; j_call: TRBJ2-1; clone_size: NA; v_call: TRBV12-3/TRBV12-4; cdr3_aa: CASSSAGAFHNEQFF; cdr3_nt: TGTGCCAGCAGTTCCGCAGGCGCCTTCCACAATGAGCAGTTCTTC
d_call: NA; j_call: TRBJ2-1; clone_size: NA; v_call: TRBV5-6; cdr3_aa: CASSLIGNNEQFF; cdr3_nt: TGTGCCAGCAGCTTGATTGGGAACAATGAGCAGTTCTTC
d_call: NA; j_call: TRBJ2-3; clone_size: NA; v_call: TRBV6-5; cdr3_aa: CASTAGGTDTRYF; cdr3_nt: TGTGCCAGCACGGCGGGCGGAACAGATACGCGGTATTTT
d_call: TRBD2; j_call: TRBJ2-2; clone_size: NA; v_call: TRBV20-1; cdr3_aa: CSARVWRGGTGELFF; cdr3_nt: TGCAGTGCTAGAGTGTGGCGGGGGGGCACCGGGGAGCTGTTTTTT
d_call: NA; j_call: TRBJ2-3; clone_size: many; v_call: TRBV20-1; cdr3_aa: CSASRVSDTQYF; cdr3_nt: TGCAGTGCTAGTAGGGTATCAGATACGCAGTATTTT
d_call: NA; j_call: TRBJ1-5; clone_size: NA; v_call: TRBV7-9; cdr3_aa: CASSTRGTGGQPQHF; cdr3_nt: TGTGCCAGCAGCACCAGGGGTACCGGCGGTCAGCCCCAGCATTTT
d_call: NA; j_call: TRBJ1-1; clone_size: few; v_call: TRBV15; cdr3_aa: CATSREPRSEAFF; cdr3_nt: TGTGCCACCAGCAGGGAACCTCGGTCTGAAGCTTTCTTT
d_call: TRBD2; j_call: TRBJ2-3; clone_size: NA; v_call: TRBV7-3; cdr3_aa: CASSLGLGTDTQYF; cdr3_nt: TGTGCCAGCAGCCTCGGACTAGGCACAGATACGCAGTATTTT
d_call: NA; j_call: TRBJ1-6; clone_size: NA; v_call: TRBV6-5; cdr3_aa: CASSYYPGIAMHSPLHF; cdr3_nt: TGTGCCAGCAGTTACTACCCCGGGATAGCGATGCATTCACCCCTCCACTTT
d_call: NA; j_call: TRBJ2-7; clone_size: few; v_call: TRBV6-1; cdr3_aa: CASSEWSYEQYF; cdr3_nt: TGTGCCAGCAGTGAATGGTCCTACGAGCAGTACTTC
d_call: NA; j_call: TRBJ1-3; clone_size: NA; v_call: TRBV24-1; cdr3_aa: CATSPGGSGNTIYF; cdr3_nt: TGTGCCACCAGCCCCGGAGGGTCAGGAAACACCATATATTTT
d_call: NA; j_call: TRBJ1-4; clone_size: NA; v_call: TRBV5-1; cdr3_aa: CASSAGGGPGNEKLFF; cdr3_nt: TGCGCCAGCAGCGCGGGGGGGGGGCCTGGTAATGAAAAACTGTTTTTT
d_call: TRBD1; j_call: TRBJ2-7; clone_size: NA; v_call: TRBV29-1; cdr3_aa: CSVPQGDYEQYF; cdr3_nt: TGCAGCGTCCCACAGGGGGACTACGAGCAGTACTTC
d_call: NA; j_call: TRBJ2-5; clone_size: few; v_call: TRBV7-7; cdr3_aa: CASSPRGATGGETQYF; cdr3_nt: TGTGCTAGCAGTCCCAGGGGAGCGACCGGTGGGGAGACCCAGTACTTC
d_call: NA; j_call: TRBJ1-2; clone_size: NA; v_call: TRBV7-2; cdr3_aa: CASSWGLDTPSNYGYTF; cdr3_nt: TGTGCCAGCAGCTGGGGTCTCGACACCCCTTCTAACTATGGCTACACCTTC
d_call: TRBD1; j_call: TRBJ1-5; clone_size: NA; v_call: TRBV7-2; cdr3_aa: CASKRQGDQPQHF; cdr3_nt: TGTGCCAGCAAGAGACAGGGAGATCAGCCCCAGCATTTT
d_call: NA; j_call: TRBJ2-1; clone_size: NA; v_call: TRBV20-1; cdr3_aa: CSAFRARPYNEQFF; cdr3_nt: TGCAGTGCTTTCAGGGCTCGCCCCTACAATGAGCAGTTCTTC
d_call: TRBD2; j_call: TRBJ2-5; clone_size: NA; v_call: TRBV2; cdr3_aa: CASSERLAGETQYF; cdr3_nt: TGTGCCAGCAGTGAACGACTAGCTGGGGAGACCCAGTACTTC
d_call: NA; j_call: TRBJ1-6; clone_size: few; v_call: TRBV25-1; cdr3_aa: CASSEFGNSPLHF; cdr3_nt: TGTGCCAGCAGTGAATTTGGTAATTCACCCCTCCACTTT
d_call: NA; j_call: TRBJ2-2; clone_size: NA; v_call: TRBV2; cdr3_aa: CASSVSPGELFF; cdr3_nt: TGTGCCAGCAGTGTCAGCCCCGGGGAGCTGTTTTTT
d_call: TRBD2; j_call: TRBJ2-3; clone_size: few; v_call: TRBV28; cdr3_aa: CASSLMAGGFADTQYF; cdr3_nt: TGTGCCAGCAGTTTAATGGCGGGAGGGTTCGCAGATACGCAGTATTTT
d_call: NA; j_call: TRBJ1-2; clone_size: NA; v_call: TRBV11-3; cdr3_aa: CGGTGDLFYGYTF; cdr3_nt: TGTGGCGGGACGGGGGATCTATTTTATGGCTACACCTTC
d_call: NA; j_call: TRBJ1-2; clone_size: NA; v_call: TRBV7-2; cdr3_aa: CASSLRTENYGYTF; cdr3_nt: TGTGCCAGCAGCTTACGGACCGAAAACTATGGCTACACCTTC
d_call: TRBD1; j_call: TRBJ2-7; clone_size: NA; v_call: TRBV15; cdr3_aa: CATSSFPGTDYEQYF; cdr3_nt: TGTGCCACCAGCAGCTTTCCCGGGACAGACTACGAGCAGTACTTC
d_call: TRBD2; j_call: TRBJ2-3; clone_size: NA; v_call: TRBV20-1; cdr3_aa: CSARGGASGGAGSTDTQYF; cdr3_nt: TGCAGTGCTAGAGGTGGGGCTAGCGGGGGGGCCGGGAGCACAGATACGCAGTATTTT